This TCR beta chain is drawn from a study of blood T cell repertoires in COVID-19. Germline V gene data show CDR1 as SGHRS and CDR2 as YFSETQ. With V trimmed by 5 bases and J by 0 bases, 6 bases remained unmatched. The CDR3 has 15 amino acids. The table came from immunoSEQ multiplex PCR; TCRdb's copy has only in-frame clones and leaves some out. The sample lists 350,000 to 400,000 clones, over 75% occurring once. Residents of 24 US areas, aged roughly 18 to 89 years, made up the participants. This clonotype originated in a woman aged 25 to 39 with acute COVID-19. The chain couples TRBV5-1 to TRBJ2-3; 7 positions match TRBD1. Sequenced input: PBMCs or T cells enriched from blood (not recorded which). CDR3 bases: TGCGCCAGCAGTTCGGACAGGAGTAGCACAGATACGCAGTATTTT. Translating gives CASSSDRSSTDTQYF.